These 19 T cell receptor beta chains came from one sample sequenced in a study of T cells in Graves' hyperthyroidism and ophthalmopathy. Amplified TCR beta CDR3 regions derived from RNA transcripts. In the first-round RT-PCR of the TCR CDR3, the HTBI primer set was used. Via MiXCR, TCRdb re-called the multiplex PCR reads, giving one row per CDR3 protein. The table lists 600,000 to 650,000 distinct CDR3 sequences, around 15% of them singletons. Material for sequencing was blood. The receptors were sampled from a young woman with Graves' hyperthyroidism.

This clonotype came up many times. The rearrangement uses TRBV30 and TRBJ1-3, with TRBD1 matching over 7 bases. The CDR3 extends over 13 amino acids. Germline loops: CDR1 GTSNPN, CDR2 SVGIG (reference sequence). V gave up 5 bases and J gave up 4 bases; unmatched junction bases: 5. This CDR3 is CAWDTGVGNTIYF. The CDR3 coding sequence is TGTGCCTGGGATACAGGGGTAGGAAACACCATATATTTT.

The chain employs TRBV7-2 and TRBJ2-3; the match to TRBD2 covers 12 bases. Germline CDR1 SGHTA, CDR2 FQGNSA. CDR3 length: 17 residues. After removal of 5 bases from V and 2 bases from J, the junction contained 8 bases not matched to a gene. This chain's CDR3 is CASSRMRLAGATDTQYF. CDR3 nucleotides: TGTGCCAGCAGCCGTATGAGACTAGCGGGAGCCACAGATACGCAGTATTTT.

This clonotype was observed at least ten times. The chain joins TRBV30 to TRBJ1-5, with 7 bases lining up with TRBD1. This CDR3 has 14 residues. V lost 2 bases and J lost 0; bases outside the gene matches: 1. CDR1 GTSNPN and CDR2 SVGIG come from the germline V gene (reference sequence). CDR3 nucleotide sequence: TGTGCCTGGAGTCGGGACAGTAGCAATCAGCCCCAGCATTTT. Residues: CAWSRDSSNQPQHF.

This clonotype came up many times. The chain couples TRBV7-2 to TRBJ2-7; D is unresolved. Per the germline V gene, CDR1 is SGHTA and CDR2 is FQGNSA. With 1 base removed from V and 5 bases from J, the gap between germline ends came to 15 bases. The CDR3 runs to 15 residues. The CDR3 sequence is CASSLGGSSRNEQYF. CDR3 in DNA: TGTGCCAGCAGCTTAGGGGGTAGTAGCCGTAACGAGCAGTACTTC.

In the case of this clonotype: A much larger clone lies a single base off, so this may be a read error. CDR3 coding DNA: TGTGCCACCTCGGACAGCGCCCAAGAGGCCCAGTACTTC. This sequence encodes CATSDSAQEAQYF. This chain connects TRBV28 to TRBJ2-5; D might be TRBD1 (6 bases). The CDR3 totals 13 residues. Germline assignment: CDR1 MDHEN and CDR2 SYDVKM.

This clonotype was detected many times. CDR3 coding DNA: TGTGCCAGCAGTCCTAGACAGGGGCTGGGAGATACGCAGTATTTT. Its translation is CASSPRQGLGDTQYF. The rearrangement joins TRBV12-3 or TRBV12-4 to TRBJ2-3; 8 nucleotides agree with TRBD1. CDR3 length: 15 amino acids. The ends lost 5 bases at V and 5 bases at J; junction bases unmatched: 9.

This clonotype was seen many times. CDR3 loop: CASSHILGQETQYF. CDR3 in DNA: TGTGCCAGCAGCCATATTTTGGGTCAAGAGACCCAGTACTTC. The rearrangement links TRBV28 to TRBJ2-5, with unresolved D. V was pared by 6 bases and J by 2 bases, with 13 bases between. CDR3 length: 14 residues. Germline values: CDR1 MDHEN, CDR2 SYDVKM.

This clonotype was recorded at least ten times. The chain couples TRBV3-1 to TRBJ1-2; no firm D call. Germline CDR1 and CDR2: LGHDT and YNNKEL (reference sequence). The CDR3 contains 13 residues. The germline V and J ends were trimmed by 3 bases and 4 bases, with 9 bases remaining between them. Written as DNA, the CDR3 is TGTGCCAGCAGCCATGACGGACCCTATGGCTACACCTTC. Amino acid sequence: CASSHDGPYGYTF.

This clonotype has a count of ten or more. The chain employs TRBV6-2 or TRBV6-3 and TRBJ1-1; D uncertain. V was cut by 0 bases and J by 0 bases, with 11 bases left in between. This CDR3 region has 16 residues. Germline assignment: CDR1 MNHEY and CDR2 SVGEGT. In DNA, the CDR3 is TGTGCCAGCAGTTACTCTCCAGGTGACATGAACACTGAAGCTTTCTTT. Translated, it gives CASSYSPGDMNTEAFF.

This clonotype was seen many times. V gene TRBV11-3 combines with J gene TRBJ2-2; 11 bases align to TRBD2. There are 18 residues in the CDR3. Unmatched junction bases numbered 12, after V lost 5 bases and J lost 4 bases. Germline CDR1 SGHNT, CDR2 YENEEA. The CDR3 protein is CASSPGGASGRITGELFF. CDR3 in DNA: TGTGCCAGCAGCCCCGGCGGGGCTAGCGGGAGGATCACCGGGGAGCTGTTTTTT.

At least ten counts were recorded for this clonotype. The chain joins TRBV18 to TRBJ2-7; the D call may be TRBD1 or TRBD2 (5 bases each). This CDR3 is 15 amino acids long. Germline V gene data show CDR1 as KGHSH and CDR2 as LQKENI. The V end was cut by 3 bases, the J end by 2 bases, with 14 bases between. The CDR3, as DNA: TGTGCCAGCTCACCCGGGACGGAAGGCCCCTACGAGCAGTACTTC. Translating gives CASSPGTEGPYEQYF.

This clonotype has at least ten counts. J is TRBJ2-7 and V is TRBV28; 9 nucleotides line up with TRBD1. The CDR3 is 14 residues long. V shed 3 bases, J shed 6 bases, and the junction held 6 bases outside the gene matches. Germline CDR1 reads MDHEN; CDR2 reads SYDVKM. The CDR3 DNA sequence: TGTGCCAGCAGTTTGGGGACAGGGACTTCCGAGCAGTACTTC. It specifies CASSLGTGTSEQYF. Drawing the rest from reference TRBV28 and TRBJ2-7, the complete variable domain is DVKVTQSSRYLVKRTGEKVFLECVQDMDHENMFWYRQDPGLGLRLIYFSYDVKMKEKGDIPEGYSVSREKKERFSLILESASTNQTSMYLCASSLGTGTSEQYFGPGTRLTVT.

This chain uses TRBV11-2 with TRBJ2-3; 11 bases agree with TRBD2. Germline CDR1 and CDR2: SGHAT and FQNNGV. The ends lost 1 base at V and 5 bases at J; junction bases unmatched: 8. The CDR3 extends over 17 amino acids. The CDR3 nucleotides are TGTGCCAGCAGCTTAGCCACTAGCGGGAGCGACGTAGATACGCAGTATTTT. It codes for CASSLATSGSDVDTQYF.

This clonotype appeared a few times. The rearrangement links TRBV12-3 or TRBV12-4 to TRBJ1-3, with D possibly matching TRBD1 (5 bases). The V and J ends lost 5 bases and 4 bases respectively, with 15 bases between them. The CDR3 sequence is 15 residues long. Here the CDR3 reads CASSRRDLTGNTIYF. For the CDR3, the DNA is TGTGCCAGCAGTAGACGGGACCTTACGGGAAACACCATATATTTT.

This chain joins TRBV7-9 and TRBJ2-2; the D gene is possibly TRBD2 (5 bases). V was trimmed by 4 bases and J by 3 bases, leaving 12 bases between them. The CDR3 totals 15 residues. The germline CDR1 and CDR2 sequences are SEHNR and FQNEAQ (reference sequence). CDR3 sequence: CASSSREFDTGELFF. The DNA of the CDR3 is TGTGCCAGCAGCTCTAGGGAGTTCGACACCGGGGAGCTGTTTTTT.

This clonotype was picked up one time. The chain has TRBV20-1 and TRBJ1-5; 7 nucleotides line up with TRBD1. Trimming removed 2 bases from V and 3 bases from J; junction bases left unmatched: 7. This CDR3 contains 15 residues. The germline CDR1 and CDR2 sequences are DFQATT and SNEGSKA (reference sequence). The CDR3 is CSARQGGSYNQPQHF. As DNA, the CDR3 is TGCAGTGCTAGACAGGGGGGGTCTTACAATCAGCCCCAGCATTTT.

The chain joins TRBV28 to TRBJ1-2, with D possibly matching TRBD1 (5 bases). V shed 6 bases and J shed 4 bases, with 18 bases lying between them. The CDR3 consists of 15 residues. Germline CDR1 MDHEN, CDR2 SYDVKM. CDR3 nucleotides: TGTGCCAGCAGCCTAGCCGGCGGGGGAACCTATGGCTACACCTTC. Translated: CASSLAGGGTYGYTF.

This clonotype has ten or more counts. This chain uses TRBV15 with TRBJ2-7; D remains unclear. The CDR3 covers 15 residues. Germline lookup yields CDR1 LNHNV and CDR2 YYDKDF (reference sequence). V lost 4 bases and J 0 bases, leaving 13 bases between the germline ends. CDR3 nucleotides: TGTGCCACCAGCACCAACTTGCAGCCCTCCTACGAGCAGTACTTC. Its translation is CATSTNLQPSYEQYF.

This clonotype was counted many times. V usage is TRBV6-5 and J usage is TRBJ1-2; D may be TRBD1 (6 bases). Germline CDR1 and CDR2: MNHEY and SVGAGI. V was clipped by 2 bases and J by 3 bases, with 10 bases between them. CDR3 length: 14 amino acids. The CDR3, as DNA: TGTGCCAGCAGTTACGGCAGGGGCGACTATGGCTACACCTTC. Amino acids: CASSYGRGDYGYTF.